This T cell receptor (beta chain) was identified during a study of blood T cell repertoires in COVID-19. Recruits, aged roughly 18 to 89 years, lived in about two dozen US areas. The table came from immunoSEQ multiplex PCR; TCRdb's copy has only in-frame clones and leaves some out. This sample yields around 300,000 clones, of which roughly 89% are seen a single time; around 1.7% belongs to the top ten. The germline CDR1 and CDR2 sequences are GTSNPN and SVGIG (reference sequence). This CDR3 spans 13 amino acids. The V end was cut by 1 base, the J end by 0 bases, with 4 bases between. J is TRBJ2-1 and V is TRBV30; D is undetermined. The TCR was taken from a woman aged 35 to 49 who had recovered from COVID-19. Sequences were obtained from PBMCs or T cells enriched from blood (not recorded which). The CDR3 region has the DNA TGTGCCTGGAGTGACTCCTCCTACAATGAGCAGTTCTTC. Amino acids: CAWSDSSYNEQFF.